This entry lists 5 T cell receptor beta chains sequenced from one sample in a study of T cells in Graves' hyperthyroidism and ophthalmopathy. Researchers took RNA transcripts and amplified the TCR beta CDR3 regions from them. An initial round of RT-PCR targeting the TCR CDR3 relied on the HTBI primer set. Via MiXCR, TCRdb re-called the multiplex PCR reads, giving one row per CDR3 protein. The data show 660,000 or so distinct CDR3 sequences, less than 25% seen once. The sequenced sample consisted of blood. The receptors come from a man younger than 40 with Graves' ophthalmopathy.

The chain combines TRBV28 with TRBJ2-7; a weak D match, TRBD2 (6 bases). Trimming left V 4 bases short and J 5 bases short, with 12 bases between. Germline V gene lookup returns CDR1 MDHEN and CDR2 SYDVKM. There are 13 residues in the CDR3. The CDR3: CASSWLASNEQYF. The CDR3 DNA reads as TGTGCCAGCAGTTGGCTAGCGAGTAACGAGCAGTACTTC.

This clonotype was observed a handful of times. The chain links TRBV29-1 to TRBJ2-3, with 8 bases lining up with TRBD1. The CDR3 length is 15 residues. The germline V gene encodes CDR1 SQVTM and CDR2 ANQGSEA. J was trimmed by 0 bases and V by 8 bases; bases with no gene match: 10. In DNA form, the CDR3 reads TGCAGCTCAAAGACCGGGACAGGAAGCACAGATACGCAGTATTTT. Its translation is CSSKTGTGSTDTQYF.

V usage is TRBV15 and J usage is TRBJ2-7; 15 bases are shared with TRBD2. After removal of 8 bases from V and 3 bases from J, the junction contained 5 bases not matched to a gene. The CDR3 has 15 amino acids. Germline-derived CDR1 and CDR2 are LNHNV and YYDKDF (reference sequence). CDR3 region: CATYGLAGGNYEQYF. In DNA form, the CDR3 reads TGTGCCACCTACGGACTAGCGGGAGGGAACTACGAGCAGTACTTC.

V gene TRBV9 combines with J gene TRBJ1-6; the D is unclear. Germline V CDR1 and CDR2: SGDLS, YYNGEE. Trimming stripped 0 bases from V and 4 bases from J, with 8 bases between. The CDR3 extends over 15 amino acids. CDR3 sequence: CASSVDDGYNSPLHF. CDR3 nucleotide sequence: TGTGCCAGCAGCGTAGATGACGGATATAATTCACCCCTCCACTTT.

The chain joins TRBV3-1 to TRBJ1-1; D is unclear. Per the germline V gene, CDR1 is LGHDT and CDR2 is YNNKEL (reference sequence). Between the trimmed V and J ends, which lost 3 bases and 4 bases, there was a span of 6 bases. The length of the CDR3 is 12 residues. This CDR3 is CASSHGSTEAFF. The CDR3 nucleotides are TGTGCCAGCAGCCATGGCAGCACTGAAGCTTTCTTT.